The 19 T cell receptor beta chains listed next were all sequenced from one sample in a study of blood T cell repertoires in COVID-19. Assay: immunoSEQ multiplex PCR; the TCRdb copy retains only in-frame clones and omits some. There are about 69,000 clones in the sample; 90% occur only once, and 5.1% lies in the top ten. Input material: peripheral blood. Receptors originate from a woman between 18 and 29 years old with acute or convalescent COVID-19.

The CDR3 nucleotides are TGTGCCAGCACCTACGGCGCTAGCGGGGGCCATTGGATGCAGTATTTT. Amino acids: CASTYGASGGHWMQYF. J is TRBJ2-3 and V is TRBV7-4, with TRBD2 matching 10 bases. CDR3 length: 16 residues. CDR1 and CDR2 from the germline V gene are SGHVT and SQSDAQ. The trim removed 7 bases at V and 11 bases at J, leaving 18 bases unmatched. The full variable domain, in which reference TRBV7-4 and TRBJ2-3 provide the parts outside the CDR3, is GAGVSQSPRYKVAKRGRDVALRCDSISGHVTLYWYRQTLGQGSEVLTYSQSDAQRDKSGRPSGRFSAERPERSVSTLKIQRTEQGDSAVYLCASTYGASGGHWMQYFGPGTRLTVL.

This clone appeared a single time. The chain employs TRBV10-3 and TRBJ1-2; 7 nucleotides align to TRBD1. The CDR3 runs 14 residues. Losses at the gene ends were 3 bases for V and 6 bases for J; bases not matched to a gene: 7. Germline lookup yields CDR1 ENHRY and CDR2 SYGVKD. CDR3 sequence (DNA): TGTGCCATCAGTGATCCAGGGGGTGAGGATGGCTACACCTTC. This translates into CAISDPGGEDGYTF.

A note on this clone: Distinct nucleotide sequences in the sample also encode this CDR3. The CDR3 is CASSQDRSYGYTF. CDR3 nucleotide sequence: TGCGCCAGCAGCCAAGATAGGAGTTATGGCTACACCTTC. This chain links TRBV4-3 with TRBJ1-2; the D is unclear. Germline V lookup: CDR1 LGHNA, CDR2 YSLEER. CDR3 length: 13 residues. The ends were cut back, 0 bases at V and 5 bases at J, with 7 bases in the middle.

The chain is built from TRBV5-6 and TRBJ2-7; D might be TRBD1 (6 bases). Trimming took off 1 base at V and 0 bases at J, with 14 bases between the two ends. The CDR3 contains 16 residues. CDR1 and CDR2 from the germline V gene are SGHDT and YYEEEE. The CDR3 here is CASSLSLTGRSYEQYF. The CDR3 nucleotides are TGTGCCAGCAGCTTGTCGTTGACAGGTCGCTCCTACGAGCAGTACTTC.

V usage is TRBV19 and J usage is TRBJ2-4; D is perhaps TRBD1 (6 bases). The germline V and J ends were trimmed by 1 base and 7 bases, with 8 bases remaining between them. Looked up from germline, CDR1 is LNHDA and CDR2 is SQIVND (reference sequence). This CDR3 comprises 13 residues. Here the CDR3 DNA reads TGTGCCAGTAGTATAGCAGGGGACAACATTCAGTACTTC. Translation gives CASSIAGDNIQYF.

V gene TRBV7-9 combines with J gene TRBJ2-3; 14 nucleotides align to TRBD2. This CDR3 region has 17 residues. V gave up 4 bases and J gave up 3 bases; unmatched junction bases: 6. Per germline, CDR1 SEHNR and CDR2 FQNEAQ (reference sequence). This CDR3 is CASSYGTSGRKTDTQYF. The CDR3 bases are TGTGCCAGCAGCTACGGGACTAGCGGGAGAAAAACAGATACGCAGTATTTT.

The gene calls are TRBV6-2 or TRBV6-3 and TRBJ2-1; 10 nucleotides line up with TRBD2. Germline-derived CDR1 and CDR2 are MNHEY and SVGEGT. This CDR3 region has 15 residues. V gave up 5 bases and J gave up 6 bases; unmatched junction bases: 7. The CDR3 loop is CASSLSGRPGNEQFF. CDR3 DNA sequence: TGTGCCAGCAGTCTTAGCGGGAGGCCCGGCAATGAGCAGTTCTTC.

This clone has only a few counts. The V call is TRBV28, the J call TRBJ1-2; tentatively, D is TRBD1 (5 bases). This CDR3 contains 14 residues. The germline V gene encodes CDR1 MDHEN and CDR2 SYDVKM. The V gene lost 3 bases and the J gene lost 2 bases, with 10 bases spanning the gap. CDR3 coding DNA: TGTGCCAGCAGTTTTTGGGGACTCAACTATGGCTACACCTTC. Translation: CASSFWGLNYGYTF.

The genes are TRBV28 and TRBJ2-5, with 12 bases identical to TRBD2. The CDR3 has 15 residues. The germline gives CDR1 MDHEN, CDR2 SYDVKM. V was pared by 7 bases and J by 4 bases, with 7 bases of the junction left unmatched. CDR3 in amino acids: CASTTTSGGRETQYF. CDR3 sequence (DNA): TGTGCCAGCACAACGACTAGCGGGGGTCGAGAGACCCAGTACTTC. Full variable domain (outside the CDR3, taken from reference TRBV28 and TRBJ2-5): DVKVTQSSRYLVKRTGEKVFLECVQDMDHENMFWYRQDPGLGLRLIYFSYDVKMKEKGDIPEGYSVSREKKERFSLILESASTNQTSMYLCASTTTSGGRETQYFGPGTRLLVL.

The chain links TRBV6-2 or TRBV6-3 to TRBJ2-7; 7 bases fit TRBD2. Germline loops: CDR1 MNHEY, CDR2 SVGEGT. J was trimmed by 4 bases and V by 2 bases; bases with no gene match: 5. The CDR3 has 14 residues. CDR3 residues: CASSYGGGRYEQYF. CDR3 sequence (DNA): TGTGCCAGCAGTTACGGGGGGGGACGGTACGAGCAGTACTTC.

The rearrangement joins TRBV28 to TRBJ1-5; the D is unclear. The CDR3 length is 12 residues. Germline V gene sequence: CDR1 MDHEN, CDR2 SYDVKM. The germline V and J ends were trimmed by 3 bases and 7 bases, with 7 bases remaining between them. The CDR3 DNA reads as TGTGCCAGCAGTTTTTCATTGCAGCCCCAGCATTTT. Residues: CASSFSLQPQHF.

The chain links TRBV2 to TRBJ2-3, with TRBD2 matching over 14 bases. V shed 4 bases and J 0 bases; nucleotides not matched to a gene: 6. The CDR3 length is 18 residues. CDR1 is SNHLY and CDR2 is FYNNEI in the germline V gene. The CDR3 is CASSATSGRGPSTDTQYF. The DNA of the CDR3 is TGTGCCAGCAGTGCGACTAGCGGGAGGGGGCCTAGCACAGATACGCAGTATTTT.

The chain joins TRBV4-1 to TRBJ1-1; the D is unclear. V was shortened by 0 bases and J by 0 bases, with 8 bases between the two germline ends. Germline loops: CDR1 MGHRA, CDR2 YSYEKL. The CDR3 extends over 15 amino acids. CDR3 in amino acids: CASSQEIRVNTEAFF. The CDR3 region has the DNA TGCGCCAGCAGCCAAGAAATTCGGGTGAACACTGAAGCTTTCTTT.

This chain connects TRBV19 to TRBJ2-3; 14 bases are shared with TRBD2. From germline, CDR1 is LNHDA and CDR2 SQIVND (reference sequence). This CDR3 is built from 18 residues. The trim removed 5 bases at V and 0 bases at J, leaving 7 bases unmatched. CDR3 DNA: TGTGCCAGTAGTTTCAGACTAGCGGGAGGGCTAAGCACAGATACGCAGTATTTT. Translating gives CASSFRLAGGLSTDTQYF.

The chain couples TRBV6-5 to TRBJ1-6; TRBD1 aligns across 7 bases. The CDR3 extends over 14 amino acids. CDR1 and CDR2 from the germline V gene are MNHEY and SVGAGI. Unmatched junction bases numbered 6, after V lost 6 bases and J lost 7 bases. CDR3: CASSRDRVNSPLHF. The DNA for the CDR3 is TGTGCCAGCAGCAGAGACAGGGTAAATTCACCCCTCCACTTT.

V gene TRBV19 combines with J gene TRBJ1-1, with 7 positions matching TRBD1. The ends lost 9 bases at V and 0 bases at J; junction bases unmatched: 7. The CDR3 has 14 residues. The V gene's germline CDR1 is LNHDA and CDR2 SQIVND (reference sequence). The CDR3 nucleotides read TGTGCCAGCACACAGGGGACCATGAACACTGAAGCTTTCTTT. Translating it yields CASTQGTMNTEAFF.

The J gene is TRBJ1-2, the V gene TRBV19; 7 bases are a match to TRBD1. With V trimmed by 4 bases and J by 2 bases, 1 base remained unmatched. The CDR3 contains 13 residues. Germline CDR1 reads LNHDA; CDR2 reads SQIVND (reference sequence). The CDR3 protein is CASSRDRNYGYTF. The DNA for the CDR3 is TGTGCCAGTAGTAGGGACAGAAACTATGGCTACACCTTC.

The chain's CDR3 is CASSTNRGGKETQYF. CDR3 DNA sequence: TGTGCCAGTAGTACAAACAGGGGAGGTAAAGAGACCCAGTACTTC. The chain employs TRBV19 and TRBJ2-5; possibly TRBD1 for D (7 bases). Germline-derived CDR1 and CDR2 are LNHDA and SQIVND (reference sequence). Trimming shortened V by 4 bases and J by 3 bases, and 15 bases separated the two germline ends. CDR3 length: 15 residues.

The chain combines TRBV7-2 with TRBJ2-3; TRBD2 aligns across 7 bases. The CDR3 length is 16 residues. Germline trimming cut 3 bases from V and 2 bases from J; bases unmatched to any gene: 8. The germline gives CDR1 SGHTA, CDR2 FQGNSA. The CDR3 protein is CASSFTSATTTDTQYF. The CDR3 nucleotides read TGTGCCAGCAGCTTTACTAGCGCTACAACCACAGATACGCAGTATTTT.